This TCR beta chain was recovered during a study of T cell changes during pregnancy in multiple sclerosis. The data were produced by immunoSEQ multiplex PCR, yet TCRdb's version contains in-frame clones alone and is incomplete. The sample holds 75,000 to 95,000 clones, approximately 90% seen once. CDR1 and CDR2 from the germline V gene are SEHNR and FQNEAQ (reference sequence). Trimming pared 5 bases from V and 5 bases from J, leaving 16 bases between. The CDR3 sequence is 14 residues long. The material was peripheral blood, obtained before pregnancy. The clonotype originates from a female donor with multiple sclerosis, enrolled in a pregnancy study. The chain employs TRBV7-9 and TRBJ2-7; D possibly corresponds to TRBD1 (6 bases). The CDR3 sequence: CASSHNRDSNEQYF. In nucleotides, the CDR3 is TGTGCCAGCAGCCATAACAGGGATTCGAACGAGCAGTACTTC. Based on the CDR3 plus reference TRBV7-9 and TRBJ2-7, the full variable domain is DTGVSQNPRHKITKRGQNVTFRCDPISEHNRLYWYRQTLGQGPEFLTYFQNEAQLEKSRLLSDRFSAERPKGSFSTLEIQRTEQGDSAMYLCASSHNRDSNEQYFGPGTRLTVT.